A single sample gave rise to the 25 T cell receptor beta chains below, sequenced in a study of HIV-infected children after antiretroviral therapy interruption. Treatment: PENTA 11 planned treatment interruption arm or continuous ART arm. RNA-based 3' RACE libraries used unique molecular identifiers. Via MiXCR, TCRdb re-called the 3' RACE reads, giving one row per CDR3 protein. The sample gives about 7,000 distinct CDR3 sequences, 16% of which show up once; around 13% is in the top ten. Material: CD45RO+ CD8+ T cells from PBMCs, pooled from several time points, obtained from a donor given antiretroviral therapy, either interrupted or continuous. Described subset: memory CD8+ CD45RO+ CD45RA- T cells. These receptors all come from a pool of human donors with HIV.

This clonotype was seen at least ten times. The J gene is TRBJ2-1, the V gene TRBV12-3 or TRBV12-4, with TRBD2 matching 7 bases. The CDR3 covers 15 residues. V was clipped by 4 bases and J by 8 bases; unmatched bases: 11. The CDR3 region is CASSSRLASRDEQFF. Written as DNA, the CDR3 is TGTGCCAGCAGTTCTAGACTAGCTTCGCGGGATGAGCAGTTCTTC.

This clonotype was seen repeatedly, ten times or more. The chain uses TRBV19 and TRBJ2-3; D gene uncertain. V lost 4 bases and J 5 bases, leaving 10 bases between the germline ends. CDR3 length: 13 residues. Germline V gene data show CDR1 as LNHDA and CDR2 as SQIVND (reference sequence). The CDR3: CASSKDRRDTQYF. The CDR3 DNA is TGTGCCAGTAGTAAGGATCGGCGAGATACGCAGTATTTT.

This clonotype has a count of ten or more. V and J are TRBV7-2 and TRBJ1-1, with TRBD1 as a possible D gene (6 bases). The CDR3 is 14 amino acids. Looked up from germline, CDR1 is SGHTA and CDR2 is FQGNSA. The V and J ends lost 1 base and 4 bases respectively, with 10 bases between them. CDR3 DNA sequence: TGTGCCAGCAGCTTAGTAAACAGGGTCACTGAAGCTTTCTTT. It yields the protein CASSLVNRVTEAFF.

The rearrangement uses TRBV24-1 and TRBJ2-3, with 9 positions matching TRBD2. The CDR3 sequence is 18 residues long. Germline assignment: CDR1 KGHDR and CDR2 SFDVKD. Trimming at V came to 4 bases and at J to 2 bases, leaving 12 bases not matched to a gene. CDR3 sequence (DNA): TGTGCCACCAGTGACTATCCCCTGGCGGGAGGGCCCACAGATACGCAGTATTTT. This sequence encodes CATSDYPLAGGPTDTQYF.

This clonotype is medium-sized. The V call is TRBV10-3, the J call TRBJ1-2; no firm D call. The germline CDR1 and CDR2 sequences are ENHRY and SYGVKD. The CDR3 length is 15 residues. Trimming took off 0 bases at V and 5 bases at J, with 13 bases between the two ends. The CDR3 sequence is CAISESPSGLYGYTF. In nucleotides, the CDR3 is TGTGCCATCAGTGAGTCGCCTTCTGGCCTATATGGCTACACCTTC.

This clonotype has just a few counts. This CDR3 reads CASSVGLASTDTQYF. CDR3 nucleotide sequence: TGTGCCAGCAGCGTAGGGTTGGCGAGCACAGATACGCAGTATTTT. The rearrangement joins TRBV9 to TRBJ2-3; D is ambiguous. Germline CDR1 SGDLS, CDR2 YYNGEE. Trimming left V 0 bases short and J 0 bases short, with 8 bases between. The length of the CDR3 is 15 residues.

The sample holds many counts of this clonotype. The CDR3 loop reads CATSGGEAGELFF. The CDR3 nucleotides are TGTGCCACCTCAGGGGGGGAGGCCGGGGAGCTGTTTTTT. This chain uses TRBV24-1 with TRBJ2-2; D might be TRBD1 or TRBD2, each matching 7 bases. This CDR3 region has 13 residues. Germline V lookup: CDR1 KGHDR, CDR2 SFDVKD. Deletions cut 9 bases from V and 6 bases from J, with 13 bases between.

This clonotype was recorded at least ten times. The chain is built from TRBV6-1 and TRBJ2-3; a possible D gene is TRBD2 (5 bases). The CDR3 loop spans 14 amino acids. Germline V gene sequence: CDR1 MNHNS, CDR2 SASEGT. Trimming shortened V by 4 bases and J by 2 bases, and 10 bases separated the two germline ends. CDR3 sequence reads: CASSVGLNTDTQYF. Written as DNA, the CDR3 is TGTGCCAGCAGTGTAGGACTCAACACAGATACGCAGTATTTT.

With regard to this clonotype: Its ends do not fully match the called genes, so a read error is possible. V usage is TRBV24-1 and J usage is TRBJ1-2; no reliable D call. This CDR3 spans 12 amino acids. Germline V CDR1 and CDR2: KGHDR, SFDVKD. The CDR3 bases are TGTTCCACCAGTGTGGCCGCGGTCCTCTACACCTTC. Its translation is CSTSVAAVLYTF.

This clonotype was seen ten or more times. This chain joins TRBV3-1 and TRBJ2-7; 7 bases match TRBD1. This CDR3 has 16 residues. Germline loops: CDR1 LGHDT, CDR2 YNNKEL (reference sequence). With 0 bases clipped from V and 3 bases from J, the junction kept 8 bases outside the gene matches. This CDR3 reads CASSQEAAGGIYEQYF. The CDR3 DNA sequence: TGTGCCAGCAGCCAAGAAGCCGCAGGGGGAATCTACGAGCAGTACTTC.

The V gene is TRBV9, the J gene TRBJ1-5; TRBD1 aligns across 10 bases. CDR1 is SGDLS and CDR2 is YYNGEE in the germline V gene. This CDR3 region has 14 residues. Losses at the gene ends were 4 bases for V and 7 bases for J; bases not matched to a gene: 5. CDR3 in amino acids: CASSQTGGGQPQHF. For the CDR3, the DNA is TGTGCCAGCAGCCAGACAGGGGGCGGCCAGCCCCAGCATTTT.

This clonotype is deemed medium-sized. The genes are TRBV7-2 and TRBJ2-7; TRBD2 matches 11 bases. Trimming took 3 bases from V and 7 from J; bases not matched to a gene: 5. Germline V gene sequence: CDR1 SGHTA, CDR2 FQGNSA. The CDR3 spans 14 residues. The chain's CDR3 is CASSFSGGAGEQYF. Here the CDR3 DNA reads TGTGCCAGCAGCTTTAGCGGGGGGGCCGGGGAGCAGTACTTC.

This clonotype has only a few counts. One base away lies a much larger clone, so this may be a sequencing read error. V and J are TRBV11-1 and TRBJ2-7, with D possibly matching TRBD2 (6 bases). Germline CDR1 SGHAT, CDR2 FQDESV (reference sequence). This CDR3 spans 14 amino acids. The CDR3 nucleotides are TGTGCCAACAGCTTTAGGGGAGGATTAGGCGAGCAGTACTTC. It specifies CANSFRGGLGEQYF.

The chain carries TRBV7-6 and TRBJ2-1; D unclear. Germline assignment: CDR1 SGHVS and CDR2 FNYEAQ. V was clipped by 3 bases and J by 7 bases, with 4 bases between them. The length of the CDR3 is 11 residues. DNA for the CDR3: TGTGCCAGCAGCTTTGGAAATGAGCAGTTCTTC. It translates to CASSFGNEQFF.

This clonotype was picked up many times. V gene TRBV2 combines with J gene TRBJ1-1, with D maybe TRBD1 (5 bases). The CDR3 is made up of 17 amino acids. CDR1 is SNHLY and CDR2 is FYNNEI in the germline V gene. V was cut by 4 bases and J by 1 base, with 19 bases left in between. CDR3 region: CASSGVGRETTNTEAFF. CDR3 nucleotide sequence: TGTGCCAGCAGTGGGGTCGGCAGGGAAACGACGAACACTGAAGCTTTCTTT.

In its sample, this clonotype was seen a few times. V and J are TRBV2 and TRBJ2-7; 8 bases fit TRBD1. From germline, CDR1 is SNHLY and CDR2 FYNNEI. With 6 bases clipped from V and 6 bases from J, the junction kept 19 bases outside the gene matches. This CDR3 has 17 amino acids. DNA for the CDR3: TGTGCCAGCAGATTACCCCTGACAGGGGAAGGGAACTCCGAGCAGTACTTC. Protein product: CASRLPLTGEGNSEQYF.

As DNA, the CDR3 is TGCGCCAGCAGTGAATCAGTCACCGGGGAGCTGTTTTTT. This translates into CASSESVTGELFF. The chain is built from TRBV10-1 and TRBJ2-2; no clear D. V gave up 3 bases and J gave up 4 bases, with 6 bases separating them. Germline values: CDR1 WNHNN, CDR2 SYGVQD (reference sequence). The CDR3 has 13 amino acids.

This clonotype was seen many times. The gene calls are TRBV5-1 and TRBJ1-1; 7 nucleotides line up with TRBD1. The CDR3 runs 15 residues. Germline values: CDR1 SGHRS, CDR2 YFSETQ. The J segment lost 1 base and the V segment lost 3 bases, leaving 6 bases of the junction unmatched. As DNA, the CDR3 is TGCGCCAGCAGCTCTACCGGGACAGCGAACACTGAAGCTTTCTTT. It specifies CASSSTGTANTEAFF.

This clonotype occurred a few times. This chain uses TRBV29-1 with TRBJ2-5; maybe TRBD1 (6 bases). Trimming cost V 6 bases and J 4 bases, with 15 bases left between them. CDR1 and CDR2 (germline): SQVTM, ANQGSEA. The CDR3 length is 13 residues. Here the CDR3 DNA reads TGCAGCGTCGCACAGGGAAGGCGAGAGACCCAGTACTTC. This encodes CSVAQGRRETQYF.

This chain links TRBV2 with TRBJ2-7, with a tentative D call TRBD2 (6 bases). The V gene lost 6 bases and the J gene lost 7 bases, with 16 bases spanning the gap. The CDR3 has 13 amino acids. In germline, CDR1 is SNHLY, CDR2 FYNNEI. Here the CDR3 reads CASSGEAVGEQYF. CDR3 coding DNA: TGTGCCAGCAGCGGGGAGGCAGTTGGGGAGCAGTACTTC.

The chain combines TRBV29-1 with TRBJ2-3; no firm D call. The CDR3 length is 13 residues. CDR1 SQVTM and CDR2 ANQGSEA come from the germline V gene. V gave up 1 base and J gave up 2 bases, with 7 bases separating them. As DNA, the CDR3 is TGCAGCGTTGAAGCCAGATACACAGATACGCAGTATTTT. It specifies CSVEARYTDTQYF.

In this sample, this clonotype turned up many times. This chain connects TRBV7-3 to TRBJ2-1, with 7 bases fitting TRBD2. The ends lost 2 bases at V and 6 bases at J; junction bases unmatched: 7. Germline V gene sequence: CDR1 SGHTA, CDR2 FQGTGA. This CDR3 comprises 15 residues. CDR3 residues: CASSLVGGVVNEQFF. DNA for the CDR3: TGTGCCAGCAGCTTAGTGGGAGGGGTGGTCAATGAGCAGTTCTTC.

There are many counts of this clonotype. This chain uses TRBV2 with TRBJ2-5; TRBD2 matches 7 bases. The CDR3 is made up of 15 amino acids. Germline loops: CDR1 SNHLY, CDR2 FYNNEI. The junction had 8 bases not matched to a gene; V was cut back by 3 bases and J by 4 bases. Here the CDR3 reads CASSDGTIVRETQYF. The CDR3 DNA follows: TGTGCCAGCAGTGACGGGACTATAGTCAGAGAGACCCAGTACTTC.

The chain employs TRBV14 and TRBJ2-5; D remains unclear. Germline V gene lookup returns CDR1 SGHDN and CDR2 FVKESK. The CDR3 loop spans 12 amino acids. V lost 3 bases to trimming and J lost 4 bases, with 6 bases between them. The CDR3 is CASSHTRETQYF. The CDR3 bases are TGTGCCAGCAGCCACACTCGAGAGACCCAGTACTTC.

This clonotype was recorded many times. The V gene is TRBV28, the J gene TRBJ2-7; D is unclear. This CDR3 is built from 14 residues. Per germline, CDR1 MDHEN and CDR2 SYDVKM. The ends were cut back, 8 bases at V and 0 bases at J, with 14 bases in the middle. The CDR3 is CASSSPWTSYEQYF. CDR3 DNA sequence: TGTGCCAGCTCTTCGCCGTGGACCTCCTACGAGCAGTACTTC.